Listed here are 25 T cell receptor beta chains from one sample, sequenced in a study of CD8+CD57+ T cells in acquired aplastic anemia. Genomic DNA templated the TCR beta VDJ and CDR3 profiling. TCRdb passed the reads through MiXCR, listing each CDR3 protein once. The sample lists roughly 170,000 distinct CDR3 sequences; nearly 50% were seen once. The sequenced patients had an expansion of CD8+CD57+ cells seen by flow cytometry. Material for sequencing was sorted CD4+, CD8+, or CD8+CD57+ T cells (not recorded which) from PBMCs. The receptors here all came from a human donor with aplastic anemia.

The chain recombines TRBV30 with TRBJ1-1, with a possible D match to TRBD1 (6 bases). Per the germline V gene, CDR1 is GTSNPN and CDR2 is SVGIG (reference sequence). Trimming left V 3 bases short and J 1 base short, with 9 bases between. This CDR3 contains 13 residues. The CDR3, as DNA: TGTGCCTGGAGCCAGGGACAGAACACTGAAGCTTTCTTT. The encoded protein is CAWSQGQNTEAFF.

The chain uses TRBV10-3 and TRBJ1-2; D is undetermined. Germline values: CDR1 ENHRY, CDR2 SYGVKD. Deletions cut 3 bases from V and 3 bases from J, with 11 bases between. The CDR3 is 14 residues long. CDR3 sequence (DNA): TGTGCCATCAGTGAAGGAGACACCTACTATGGCTACACCTTC. This codes for CAISEGDTYYGYTF.

The chain couples TRBV2 to TRBJ2-2; D not certain. V was cut by 3 bases and J by 5 bases, with 10 bases left in between. This CDR3 is built from 14 residues. Germline values: CDR1 SNHLY, CDR2 FYNNEI. Here the CDR3 DNA reads TGTGCCAGCAGTGACCACTACCAGACCGGGGAGCTGTTTTTT. Amino acids: CASSDHYQTGELFF.

This clonotype has just a few counts. J is TRBJ1-5 and V is TRBV7-9; 7 positions agree with TRBD1. The length of the CDR3 is 14 residues. Trimming removed 5 bases from V and 3 bases from J; junction bases left unmatched: 4. In germline, CDR1 is SEHNR, CDR2 FQNEAQ (reference sequence). The CDR3 sequence: CASSPGTVNQPQHF. In nucleotides, the CDR3 is TGTGCCAGCAGCCCTGGGACAGTCAATCAGCCCCAGCATTTT.

The V and J genes are TRBV9 and TRBJ2-5, with TRBD1 identical over 10 bases. This CDR3 comprises 16 residues. After removal of 0 bases from V and 4 bases from J, the junction contained 6 bases not matched to a gene. Germline loops: CDR1 SGDLS, CDR2 YYNGEE. CDR3 DNA sequence: TGTGCCAGCAGCGTAGGACAGGGGGCTATCCCAGAGACCCAGTACTTC. Amino acids: CASSVGQGAIPETQYF.

CDR3 sequence reads: CASSYDRPTYEQYF. The DNA for the CDR3 is TGTGCCAGCAGCTATGACAGGCCCACCTACGAGCAGTACTTC. The chain employs TRBV2 and TRBJ2-7; D might be TRBD1 (6 bases). CDR1 and CDR2 from the germline V gene are SNHLY and FYNNEI. CDR3 length: 14 amino acids. The ends were cut back, 6 bases at V and 2 bases at J, with 14 bases in the middle.

This clonotype appeared a few times. With a much larger clone just one base away, this may be a read error. This sequence joins TRBV7-7 and TRBJ1-5; D remains ambiguous. Germline V gene sequence: CDR1 SSHAT, CDR2 FNYEAQ (reference sequence). The CDR3 loop spans 15 amino acids. CDR3 residues: CASRYPTPTHQLQHF. Written as DNA, the CDR3 is TGTGCTAGCAGATATCCAACCCCCACCCATCAGCTCCAGCATTTT.

The chain has TRBV19 and TRBJ1-5; D unresolved. CDR3 size: 13 residues. Trimming pared 8 bases from V and 6 bases from J, leaving 14 bases between. CDR1 LNHDA and CDR2 SQIVND come from the germline V gene (reference sequence). The CDR3 bases are TGTGCCAGTGCCACGGGGTCTCCTCAGCCCCAGCATTTT. Translated, it gives CASATGSPQPQHF.

This clonotype was counted between two and nine times. The genes are TRBV18 and TRBJ1-6, with unresolved D. This CDR3 is 14 amino acids long. Germline lookup yields CDR1 KGHSH and CDR2 LQKENI. Trimming removed 3 bases from V and 7 bases from J, with 10 bases in between. The CDR3 spells CASSPSALNSPLHF. In DNA, the CDR3 is TGTGCCAGCTCACCCTCCGCATTGAATTCACCCCTCCACTTT.

This clonotype showed up many times. The rearrangement links TRBV11-2 to TRBJ2-2; TRBD2 matches at 7 bases. The germline gives CDR1 SGHAT, CDR2 FQNNGV. V gave up 8 bases and J gave up 0 bases; unmatched junction bases: 12. CDR3 length equals 17 residues. CDR3 protein: CASGGWASGTNTGELFF. CDR3 in DNA: TGTGCCAGCGGGGGGTGGGCTAGCGGCACGAACACCGGGGAGCTGTTTTTT. The complete variable domain, with remaining parts taken from reference TRBV11-2 and TRBJ2-2, reads EAGVAQSPRYKIIEKRQSVAFWCNPISGHATLYWYQQILGQGPKLLIQFQNNGVVDDSQLPKDRFSAERLKGVDSTLKIQPAKLEDSAVYLCASGGWASGTNTGELFFGEGSRLTVL.

CDR3 sequence: CASSQERYYEQYF. CDR3 coding DNA: TGTGCCAGCAGCCAGGAACGGTACTACGAGCAGTACTTC. The V gene is TRBV14, the J gene TRBJ2-7; D is unresolved. The ends were cut back, 3 bases at V and 3 bases at J, with 9 bases in the middle. CDR3 size: 13 residues. Germline V gene sequence: CDR1 SGHDN, CDR2 FVKESK.

The chain combines TRBV6-1 with TRBJ2-7, with 7 bases that match TRBD1. Per the germline V gene, CDR1 is MNHNS and CDR2 is SASEGT. With V trimmed by 8 bases and J by 3 bases, 10 bases remained unmatched. The CDR3 is 14 amino acids. DNA of the CDR3: TGTGCCAGCGGGGCCTTAACAGGGGACTACGAGCAGTACTTC. This translates into CASGALTGDYEQYF.

About this clonotype: This likely comes from a read error, as the CDR3 has no conserved phenylalanine or tryptophan at its end. The chain has TRBV29-1 and TRBJ1-1; D is possibly TRBD1 (6 bases). Trimming cost V 4 bases and J 8 bases, with 11 bases left between them. The CDR3 is 11 amino acids. Germline V gene sequence: CDR1 SQVTM, CDR2 ANQGSEA. The CDR3 region is CSVAEDREAFL. CDR3 nucleotide sequence: TGCAGCGTTGCAGAAGACAGGGAAGCTTTCCTT.

The rearrangement links TRBV20-1 to TRBJ2-1, with 10 bases that match TRBD2. This CDR3 spans 15 amino acids. Germline V CDR1 and CDR2: DFQATT, SNEGSKA (reference sequence). Trimming took 0 bases from V and 3 from J; bases not matched to a gene: 2. CDR3 nucleotides: TGCAGTGCTAGAGATGGACTAGCGGACTACAATGAGCAGTTCTTC. Translation: CSARDGLADYNEQFF.

This clonotype has ten or more counts. V is TRBV6-1 and J is TRBJ2-7; D perhaps matches TRBD2 (5 bases). Germline V gives CDR1 MNHNS, CDR2 SASEGT. The CDR3 has 15 residues. The V gene lost 3 bases and the J gene lost 2 bases, with 14 bases spanning the gap. The CDR3 DNA reads as TGTGCCAGCAGTGAGCATGAGACTAATCCCTACGAGCAGTACTTC. Protein: CASSEHETNPYEQYF.

On this clonotype itself: Given a much more abundant clone one base away, this may be a read error. J is TRBJ2-6 and V is TRBV5-4, with a possible D match to TRBD1 (6 bases). The CDR3 runs to 17 residues. Germline CDR1 and CDR2: SGHNT and YYREEE (reference sequence). The CDR3 DNA reads TGTACCAGCAGCTTAGGGGGACAAATCTCTGGGGCCAACGTCCTGACTTTC. The encoded protein is CTSSLGGQISGANVLTF. The full variable domain, in which reference TRBV5-4 and TRBJ2-6 provide the parts outside the CDR3, is ETGVTQSPTHLIKTRGQQVTLRCSSQSGHNTVSWYQQALGQGPQFIFQYYREEENGRGNFPPRFSGLQFPNYSSELNVNALELDDSALYLCTSSLGGQISGANVLTFGAGSRLTVL.

The chain is built from TRBV27 and TRBJ1-5, with a tentative D call TRBD1 (6 bases). CDR1 and CDR2 (germline): MNHEY, SMNVEV (reference sequence). Deletions cut 5 bases from V and 4 bases from J, with 9 bases between. The CDR3 loop spans 13 amino acids. The CDR3 bases are TGTGCCAGCAGTGGACAGAGAAATCAGCCCCAGCATTTT. Protein product: CASSGQRNQPQHF.

This clonotype came up many times. The chain couples TRBV2 to TRBJ2-5; D gene unclear. V was shortened by 7 bases and J by 7 bases, with 10 bases between the two germline ends. The CDR3 loop spans 11 amino acids. Germline V CDR1 and CDR2: SNHLY, FYNNEI. The CDR3 protein is CASTAKGTQYF. DNA for the CDR3: TGTGCCAGCACTGCGAAAGGGACCCAGTACTTC.

Only a few counts were recorded for this clonotype. V usage is TRBV24-1 and J usage is TRBJ1-5; D is unclear. The CDR3 has 15 residues. Per germline, CDR1 KGHDR and CDR2 SFDVKD. V lost 7 bases and J 1 base, leaving 13 bases between the germline ends. CDR3 coding DNA: TGTGCCACCAGCGCGGGAGGTCGGAGCAATCAGCCCCAGCATTTT. It is translated as CATSAGGRSNQPQHF.

This chain connects TRBV20-1 to TRBJ2-5, with 9 positions matching TRBD1. The J segment lost 5 bases and the V segment lost 0 bases, leaving 7 bases of the junction unmatched. Germline assignment: CDR1 DFQATT and CDR2 SNEGSKA (reference sequence). This CDR3 contains 15 residues. CDR3 in DNA: TGCAGTGCTAGAGATCGTCTCGGACAGGGGGAGACCCAGTACTTC. As protein: CSARDRLGQGETQYF.

The chain employs TRBV28 and TRBJ2-2, with 8 bases lining up with TRBD2. The length of the CDR3 is 14 residues. V dropped 10 bases and J dropped 1; count of bases not matched to a gene: 5. Germline V gene lookup returns CDR1 MDHEN and CDR2 SYDVKM. CDR3 DNA sequence: TGTGCCACTACGGGAGGGCAGAACACCGGGGAGCTGTTTTTT. Translating it yields CATTGGQNTGELFF.

The rearrangement joins TRBV20-1 to TRBJ2-1; possibly TRBD1 for D (6 bases). CDR3 length: 16 residues. Germline V gene lookup returns CDR1 DFQATT and CDR2 SNEGSKA (reference sequence). Between the trimmed V and J ends, which lost 0 bases and 3 bases, there was a span of 15 bases. DNA of the CDR3: TGCAGTGCTAGAGAGGTAGGGACACAACTCTACAATGAGCAGTTCTTC. It translates to CSAREVGTQLYNEQFF.

The table lists this clonotype with many counts. V gene TRBV7-9 combines with J gene TRBJ1-4, with D perhaps matching TRBD1 (5 bases). Trimming left V 3 bases short and J 4 bases short, with 12 bases between. The CDR3 is 15 residues long. The germline gives CDR1 SEHNR, CDR2 FQNEAQ (reference sequence). DNA of the CDR3: TGTGCCAGCAGCTTCCAGGGAGTGGTTAATGAAAAACTGTTTTTT. It encodes CASSFQGVVNEKLFF.

The chain carries TRBV29-1 and TRBJ2-2; D is unresolved. CDR3 size: 12 residues. Germline CDR1 reads SQVTM; CDR2 reads ANQGSEA. Trimming removed 6 bases from V and 5 bases from J, with 10 bases in between. In nucleotides, the CDR3 is TGCAGCGTAGGTGACCTTACCGGGGAGCTGTTTTTT. It yields the protein CSVGDLTGELFF.

This clonotype was recorded many times. The chain joins TRBV10-3 to TRBJ2-7; D remains ambiguous. V shed 10 bases and J shed 2 bases, with 12 bases lying between them. Germline lookup yields CDR1 ENHRY and CDR2 SYGVKD. The CDR3 covers 12 residues. DNA of the CDR3: TGTGCCACCAGGACGTTAGCCTACGAGCAGTACTTC. Its translation: CATRTLAYEQYF.